The 22 T cell receptor beta chains in this list originate from one sample, sequenced in a study of blood T cell repertoires in COVID-19. Clones were sequenced by immunoSEQ multiplex PCR, and TCRdb holds only the in-frame ones, with some missing. The table has 150,000 to 200,000 clones, around four fifths seen once. Sequences were obtained from peripheral blood. Receptors were obtained from a woman aged 25 to 39 with acute or convalescent COVID-19.

The chain recombines TRBV7-6 with TRBJ2-7, with 9 bases fitting TRBD2. The CDR3 has 15 amino acids. In germline, CDR1 is SGHVS, CDR2 FNYEAQ. V dropped 1 base and J dropped 3; count of bases not matched to a gene: 4. The DNA for the CDR3 is TGTGCCAGCAGCTTAGGAGCTAGCGGGGACTACGAGCAGTACTTC. The encoded protein is CASSLGASGDYEQYF.

The rearrangement joins TRBV27 to TRBJ1-6; 7 nucleotides agree with TRBD1. V lost 0 bases to trimming and J lost 15 bases; unmatched junction nucleotides: 14. The CDR3 contains 16 residues. Germline CDR1 MNHEY, CDR2 SMNVEV (reference sequence). CDR3: CASSLSQTGPTSGLHF. CDR3 coding DNA: TGTGCCAGCAGTTTATCCCAGACAGGGCCAACCTCAGGCCTCCACTTT.

The chain has TRBV5-1 and TRBJ1-2, with 9 bases aligning to TRBD1. V lost 1 base, J lost 5 bases, and 12 bases stayed unmatched. Germline V lookup: CDR1 SGHRS, CDR2 YFSETQ. The CDR3 covers 17 residues. The CDR3 here is CASSLTPVGDRVYGYTF. For the CDR3, the DNA is TGCGCCAGCAGCTTGACACCTGTCGGGGACAGGGTATATGGCTACACCTTC.

The chain recombines TRBV30 with TRBJ1-1; 9 nucleotides align to TRBD1. The CDR3 contains 13 residues. Germline trimming cut 2 bases from V and 4 bases from J; bases unmatched to any gene: 2. Looked up from germline, CDR1 is GTSNPN and CDR2 is SVGIG (reference sequence). DNA of the CDR3: TGTGCCTGGAGTCGGACAGGGGCCACTGAAGCTTTCTTT. Translated: CAWSRTGATEAFF. Complete variable domain (other parts from reference TRBV30 and TRBJ1-1): SQTIHQWPATLVQPVGSPLSLECTVEGTSNPNLYWYRQAAGRGLQLLFYSVGIGQISSEVPQNLSASRPQDRQFILSSKKLLLSDSGFYLCAWSRTGATEAFFGQGTRLTVV.

The chain has TRBV28 and TRBJ1-1; tentative D call: TRBD1 (6 bases). Germline loops: CDR1 MDHEN, CDR2 SYDVKM. CDR3 length: 13 amino acids. The V and J ends lost 5 bases and 10 bases respectively, with 17 bases between them. This chain's CDR3 is CASSRLDSPGAFF. The CDR3 DNA follows: TGTGCCAGCAGTCGTCTGGACAGCCCAGGAGCTTTCTTT.

This clone was found once. V is TRBV24-1 and J is TRBJ2-1; unclear D gene. The germline gives CDR1 KGHDR, CDR2 SFDVKD. CDR3 length: 16 amino acids. V lost 7 bases, J lost 4 bases, and 19 bases lay in between. The CDR3 sequence is CATRDSHPGGYNEQFF. The CDR3 region has the DNA TGTGCCACCAGGGATAGCCACCCGGGTGGGTACAATGAGCAGTTCTTC.

The rearrangement links TRBV29-1 to TRBJ1-1, with D uncertain. The CDR3 length is 16 residues. The germline gives CDR1 SQVTM, CDR2 ANQGSEA. The V and J ends lost 4 bases and 0 bases respectively, with 18 bases between them. The chain's CDR3 is CSVGGPTTIMNTEAFF. The CDR3 DNA reads as TGCAGCGTTGGAGGGCCGACTACCATTATGAACACTGAAGCTTTCTTT.

The V gene is TRBV7-3, the J gene TRBJ2-6; TRBD2 agrees at 8 bases. The ends lost 6 bases at V and 0 bases at J; junction bases unmatched: 7. This CDR3 has 17 residues. From germline, CDR1 is SGHTA and CDR2 FQGTGA. For the CDR3, the DNA is TGTGCCAGCAGTCTTAGCGGGGCCGGCTCTGGGGCCAACGTCCTGACTTTC. Its protein product is CASSLSGAGSGANVLTF.

V is TRBV6-5 and J is TRBJ2-3; a weak D match, TRBD1 (6 bases). CDR1 is MNHEY, CDR2 SVGAGI, per germline. The CDR3 covers 16 residues. V was trimmed by 4 bases and J by 0 bases, leaving 14 bases between them. The CDR3 here is CASSSGVGPSTDTQYF. The DNA for the CDR3 is TGTGCCAGCAGTTCAGGGGTCGGTCCTAGCACAGATACGCAGTATTTT.

The rearrangement uses TRBV3-1 (or the pseudogene TRBV3-2) and TRBJ1-2, with D maybe TRBD1 (5 bases). Between the trimmed V and J ends, which lost 3 bases and 2 bases, there was a span of 13 bases. CDR1 and CDR2 from the germline V gene are LGHDT and YNNKEL (reference sequence). The length of the CDR3 is 15 residues. The CDR3 nucleotides read TGTGCCAGCAGCCAGACCCAGGGCCCGAACTATGGCTACACCTTC. This encodes CASSQTQGPNYGYTF.

The chain couples TRBV4-1 to TRBJ2-2; 9 bases line up with TRBD2. Per the germline V gene, CDR1 is MGHRA and CDR2 is YSYEKL. Trimming at V came to 0 bases and at J to 1 base, leaving 3 bases not matched to a gene. The length of the CDR3 is 17 residues. Here the CDR3 reads CASSQEPAGGNTGELFF. Written as DNA, the CDR3 is TGCGCCAGCAGCCAAGAACCAGCGGGAGGGAACACCGGGGAGCTGTTTTTT.

The chain joins TRBV5-4 to TRBJ2-1, with 7 bases that match TRBD1. This CDR3 is 14 amino acids long. Trimming took 2 bases from V and 6 from J; bases not matched to a gene: 5. Per the germline V gene, CDR1 is SGHNT and CDR2 is YYREEE (reference sequence). CDR3 DNA sequence: TGTGCCAGCAGCTTTACAGGGGCTGGCAATGAGCAGTTCTTC. It translates to CASSFTGAGNEQFF.

The chain carries TRBV6-2 or TRBV6-3 and TRBJ2-7; 10 positions match TRBD1. The CDR3 totals 15 residues. Trimming took 2 bases from V and 5 from J; bases not matched to a gene: 6. Germline V lookup: CDR1 MNHEY, CDR2 SVGEGT. The CDR3 region has the DNA TGTGCCAGCAGTTACCGGACAGGGGGGCAGGACGAGCAGTACTTC. Translation gives CASSYRTGGQDEQYF.

The chain couples TRBV7-2 to TRBJ2-6; D is uncertain. The V gene's germline CDR1 is SGHTA and CDR2 FQGNSA. The CDR3 runs 15 residues. Between the trimmed V and J ends, which lost 1 base and 4 bases, there was a span of 8 bases. The CDR3 coding sequence is TGTGCCAGCAGCTTAGTTCCAGGCGGGGCCAACGTCCTGACTTTC. It is translated as CASSLVPGGANVLTF. Full variable domain (missing parts from reference TRBV7-2 and TRBJ2-6): GAGVSQSPSNKVTEKGKDVELRCDPISGHTALYWYRQSLGQGLEFLIYFQGNSAPDKSGLPSDRFSAERTGGSVSTLTIQRTQQEDSAVYLCASSLVPGGANVLTFGAGSRLTVL.

This rearrangement joins TRBV29-1 to TRBJ1-2; D call uncertain. The germline gives CDR1 SQVTM, CDR2 ANQGSEA. Trimming cost V 5 bases and J 7 bases, with 20 bases left between them. The CDR3 covers 14 residues. The CDR3 DNA is TGCAGCGTTACGAACTTCGGCGGAACCTCTGGCTACACCTTC. Its translation is CSVTNFGGTSGYTF.

This chain joins TRBV3-1 (or the pseudogene TRBV3-2) and TRBJ1-4; TRBD1 matches at 9 bases. This CDR3 comprises 14 residues. Per the germline V gene, CDR1 is LGHDT and CDR2 is YNNKEL (reference sequence). The trim removed 6 bases at V and 7 bases at J, leaving 6 bases unmatched. CDR3 protein: CASSLQGAREKLFF. CDR3 DNA: TGTGCCAGCAGTCTACAGGGGGCGCGTGAAAAACTGTTTTTT.

The sample holds one count of this clone. The rearrangement links TRBV9 to TRBJ1-3; D is uncertain. V gave up 4 bases and J gave up 4 bases, with 12 bases separating them. The CDR3 is 14 amino acids. Germline lookup yields CDR1 SGDLS and CDR2 YYNGEE. The CDR3, as DNA: TGTGCCAGCAGCCTGATGGGAGACGGAAACACCATATATTTT. Residues: CASSLMGDGNTIYF.

The CDR3: CASSQVRTAYNEQFF. CDR3 coding DNA: TGTGCCAGCAGCCAAGTGAGGACAGCTTACAATGAGCAGTTCTTC. The V gene is TRBV3-1 (or the pseudogene TRBV3-2), the J gene TRBJ2-1; TRBD1 might be the D (6 bases). Trimming left V 1 base short and J 4 bases short, with 11 bases between. The CDR3 spans 15 residues. The germline V gene encodes CDR1 LGHDT and CDR2 YNNKEL (reference sequence).

This clone came up once. The chain carries TRBV4-3 and TRBJ1-4, with D possibly matching TRBD1 (6 bases). There are 15 residues in the CDR3. Germline CDR1 is LGHNA and CDR2 is YSLEER. The germline V and J ends were trimmed by 4 bases and 6 bases, with 15 bases remaining between them. The CDR3 DNA reads as TGCGCCAGCAGCCTCGGTCAAGGGGGACATGAAAAACTGTTTTTT. It specifies CASSLGQGGHEKLFF.

CDR3 DNA: TGTGCCAGCAGCTTAGGAATCGGGGGCTACACCTTC. Its translation is CASSLGIGGYTF. The gene calls are TRBV7-2 and TRBJ1-2, with D unresolved. This CDR3 contains 12 residues. Germline CDR1 is SGHTA and CDR2 is FQGNSA. Trimming took 1 base from V and 8 from J, leaving 8 bases between them. Together with reference TRBV7-2 and TRBJ1-2, the CDR3 gives the full variable domain: GAGVSQSPSNKVTEKGKDVELRCDPISGHTALYWYRQSLGQGLEFLIYFQGNSAPDKSGLPSDRFSAERTGGSVSTLTIQRTQQEDSAVYLCASSLGIGGYTFGSGTRLTVV.

This clone was picked up one time. The chain employs TRBV29-1 and TRBJ2-7; TRBD1 aligns across 7 bases. Germline V CDR1 and CDR2: SQVTM, ANQGSEA. This CDR3 has 13 residues. V shed 7 bases and J 3 bases; nucleotides not matched to a gene: 9. CDR3 residues: CSAFSGTVYEQYF. The CDR3 nucleotides read TGCAGCGCTTTCTCCGGGACAGTCTACGAGCAGTACTTC.

The CDR3 DNA reads as TGTGCCAGCAGCCGACCCGCCGAGGCGGGAGGCACCTACGAGCAGTACTTC. Translation gives CASSRPAEAGGTYEQYF. The rearrangement uses TRBV3-1 (or the pseudogene TRBV3-2) and TRBJ2-7; 8 bases fit TRBD2. With V trimmed by 4 bases and J by 2 bases, 13 bases remained unmatched. CDR3 size: 17 residues. Germline loops: CDR1 LGHDT, CDR2 YNNKEL (reference sequence).